A selection of T cell receptor beta chains follows, all from one sample in a study of shared clonotypes between healthy human individuals. Method: immunoSEQ multiplex PCR; TCRdb's copy keeps in-frame clones and lacks some. Of some 2.1 million clones listed, roughly 95% are singletons. The specimen sequenced was naive CD8+ T cells from PBMCs. The receptors stem from a man aged 18 to 30 in good health. Some clones in this sample may be carry-over from other donors' samples. CDR3s include the opening cysteine and the closing phenylalanine or tryptophan. The D gene is left open where the match is weak. Rows give clone size only sometimes, using once, few, many, or a class for an expanded clone.

>TRBV13|NA|NA|TRBJ1-4
CASSLGREKLFF
TGTGCCAGCAGCTTAGGCCGTGAAAAACTGTTTTTT
>TRBV5-1|TRBD2|NA|TRBJ2-7
CASSLVGGERFYEQYF
TGCGCCAGCAGCTTGGTGGGAGGGGAAAGGTTCTACGAGCAGTACTTC
>TRBV29-1|NA|NA|TRBJ2-3
CSVETDTQYF
TGCAGCGTCGAGACAGATACGCAGTATTTT
>TRBV7-6|NA|NA|TRBJ2-2
CASSLGVRTGELFF
TGTGCCAGCAGCTTAGGGGTGAGGACCGGGGAGCTGTTTTTT
>TRBV7-9|NA|NA|TRBJ2-1
CASSLAQGVLAESYNEQFF
TGTGCCAGCAGCTTAGCGCAGGGGGTACTAGCGGAGTCCTACAATGAGCAGTTCTTC
>TRBV27|NA|NA|TRBJ1-1
CASSDRSGTEAFF
TGTGCCAGCAGTGACAGGTCCGGGACTGAAGCTTTCTTT
>TRBV4-1|NA|NA|TRBJ2-5
CASSHVGEPLAEQYF
TGCGCCAGCAGCCACGTCGGCGAGCCCCTGGCAGAGCAGTACTTC
>TRBV19|TRBD2|NA|TRBJ2-1
CASSIGLAGRSDEQFF
TGTGCCAGTAGTATCGGGCTAGCGGGAAGGTCGGATGAGCAGTTCTTC
>TRBV7-9|NA|NA|TRBJ2-7
CASSLDGEGGAQYF
TGTGCCAGCAGCTTAGACGGGGAAGGGGGAGCGCAGTACTTC
>TRBV27|TRBD2|NA|TRBJ2-1
CASSTRTSVVDEQFF
TGTGCCAGCAGTACGCGGACTAGCGTTGTGGATGAGCAGTTCTTC
>TRBV9|TRBD1|NA|TRBJ1-1
CASSQGGTEAFF
TGTGCCAGCTCCCAGGGGGGGACTGAAGCTTTCTTT
>TRBV5-1|NA|NA|TRBJ1-1
CASTGLRNTEAFF
TGCGCCAGCACGGGTCTTAGGAACACTGAAGCTTTCTTT
>TRBV29-1|TRBD2|NA|TRBJ2-1
CSAEGTSGGNEQFF
TGCAGTGCTGAAGGGACTAGCGGTGGCAATGAGCAGTTCTTC
>TRBV29-1|TRBD2|many|TRBJ2-1
CSAVGSGRVYNEQFF
TGCAGCGCCGTGGGTAGCGGGAGGGTCTACAATGAGCAGTTCTTC
>TRBV5-1|NA|once|TRBJ2-1
CASSRIRVRAGDEQFF
TGCGCCAGCAGCCGGATCAGGGTTCGAGCGGGCGATGAGCAGTTCTTC
>TRBV5-1|NA|NA|TRBJ1-1
CASSSRDSYTEAFF
TGCGCCAGCAGCTCGCGAGACAGCTACACTGAAGCTTTCTTT
>TRBV29-1|NA|NA|TRBJ2-7
CSVDIPPSYEQYF
TGCAGCGTTGATATTCCACCGAGCTACGAGCAGTACTTC
>TRBV7-3|NA|once|TRBJ2-1
CASSLSGIRDNEQFF
TGTGCCAGCAGCTTAAGCGGAATCAGAGACAATGAGCAGTTCTTC
>TRBV7-9|NA|NA|TRBJ2-7
CASSLGGADEQYF
TGTGCCAGCAGCTTAGGGGGGGCTGACGAGCAGTACTTC
>TRBV28|NA|NA|TRBJ1-2
CASSLSRGLVYGYTF
TGTGCCAGCAGTTTATCCCGAGGGCTGGTCTATGGCTACACCTTC
>TRBV14|NA|NA|TRBJ1-5
CASSQGVNQPQHF
TGTGCCAGCAGCCAAGGGGTTAATCAGCCCCAGCATTTT
>TRBV5-6|NA|NA|TRBJ2-2
CASSAGSGELFF
TGTGCCAGCAGCGCGGGGTCCGGGGAGCTGTTTTTT
>TRBV18|NA|NA|TRBJ1-1
CASSPIYAYTEAFF
TGTGCCAGCTCACCGATTTACGCGTACACTGAAGCTTTCTTT
>TRBV6-5|NA|NA|TRBJ2-3
CAGGHPTDTQYF
TGTGCCGGGGGACACCCCACAGATACGCAGTATTTT
>TRBV9|TRBD2|NA|TRBJ2-5
CASSPGGGQETQYF
TGTGCCAGCAGCCCCGGGGGGGGCCAAGAGACCCAGTACTTC
>TRBV9|NA|NA|TRBJ1-4
CASSAATFATNEKLFF
TGTGCCAGCAGCGCCGCAACTTTTGCAACTAATGAAAAACTGTTTTTT
>TRBV6-5|NA|NA|TRBJ1-1
CASARNTEAFF
TGTGCCAGCGCGCGGAACACTGAAGCTTTCTTT
>TRBV28|NA|NA|TRBJ1-3
CASSLAGFGNTIYF
TGTGCCAGCAGTTTGGCTGGATTCGGAAACACCATATATTTT
>TRBV4-1|TRBD2|NA|TRBJ2-5
CASSPGLVETQYF
TGCGCCAGCAGCCCTGGACTAGTAGAGACCCAGTACTTC
>TRBV7-2|NA|NA|TRBJ2-3
CASSAGTQYF
TGTGCCAGCAGCGCGGGTACGCAGTATTTT
>TRBV19|NA|once|TRBJ1-5
CASSMRGGQPQHF
TGTGCCAGTAGTATGAGGGGAGGGCAGCCCCAGCATTTT
>TRBV7-8|NA|NA|TRBJ2-7
CASSPSEEFYEQYF
TGTGCCAGCAGCCCTAGCGAAGAATTCTACGAGCAGTACTTC
>TRBV7-6|TRBD1|few|TRBJ1-1
CASRQGAHTEAFF
TGTGCCAGCAGGCAGGGGGCCCACACTGAAGCTTTCTTT
>TRBV7-6|NA|NA|TRBJ1-1
CASLPRLNTEAFF
TGTGCCAGCTTACCCAGGCTGAACACTGAAGCTTTCTTT
>TRBV29-1|NA|NA|TRBJ2-1
CSVNWASVTTSSYNEQFF
TGCAGCGTTAATTGGGCTAGCGTCACTACGAGCTCCTACAATGAGCAGTTCTTC
>TRBV5-1|TRBD2|NA|TRBJ2-1
CASSPEPGLAGVYEQFF
TGCGCCAGCAGCCCAGAACCGGGACTAGCGGGAGTATATGAGCAGTTCTTC
>TRBV11-2|NA|NA|TRBJ2-5
CASSLTLLGEETQYF
TGTGCCAGCAGCTTAACCCTCTTAGGGGAAGAGACCCAGTACTTC
>TRBV7-7|NA|NA|TRBJ1-1
CASSPPGDMNTEAFF
TGTGCCAGCAGCCCCCCCGGTGACATGAACACTGAAGCTTTCTTT
>TRBV9|NA|few|TRBJ1-1
CASSVGGKMNTEAFF
TGTGCCAGCAGCGTAGGGGGGAAGATGAACACTGAAGCTTTCTTT
>TRBV9|NA|NA|TRBJ1-2
CASSVAQTYGYTF
TGTGCCAGCAGCGTAGCCCAGACCTATGGCTACACCTTC
>TRBV28|NA|NA|TRBJ1-5
CASSLVIGNQPQHF
TGTGCCAGCAGTTTGGTGATTGGCAATCAGCCCCAGCATTTT
>TRBV11-2|NA|NA|TRBJ2-7
CASSRRAYEQYF
TGTGCCAGCAGTCGCAGGGCTTACGAGCAGTACTTC
>TRBV27|NA|NA|TRBJ1-1
CACSSGGTEAFF
TGTGCCTGCTCTAGCGGAGGTACTGAAGCTTTCTTT
>TRBV18|NA|NA|TRBJ1-2
CASSPERVGPYGYTF
TGTGCCAGCTCACCAGAGAGGGTGGGCCCCTATGGCTACACCTTC
>TRBV7-9|TRBD2|NA|TRBJ2-1
CASSHRRLAGLSYNEQFF
TGTGCCAGCAGCCACCGCAGGCTAGCGGGTCTATCCTACAATGAGCAGTTCTTC
>TRBV27|NA|once|TRBJ2-1
CASSLRGSYNEQFF
TGTGCCAGCAGTTTAAGGGGCTCATACAATGAGCAGTTCTTC
>TRBV7-2|NA|NA|TRBJ2-1
CASSLEGGSNYNEQFF
TGTGCCAGCAGCTTAGAGGGGGGATCGAACTACAATGAGCAGTTCTTC
>TRBV28|NA|once|TRBJ1-1
CASSFRTAEAFF
TGTGCCAGCAGTTTTCGGACAGCTGAAGCTTTCTTT
>TRBV7-9|TRBD2|NA|TRBJ2-7
CASSIAGTSAYEQYF
TGTGCCAGCAGCATAGCCGGGACTAGCGCCTACGAGCAGTACTTC
>TRBV2|NA|NA|TRBJ2-3
CASSDVGARVEVDTQYF
TGTGCCAGCAGTGATGTAGGGGCCAGGGTGGAGGTAGATACGCAGTATTTT
>TRBV6-1|NA|NA|TRBJ2-5
CASSERVREETQYF
TGTGCCAGCAGTGAAAGGGTCAGGGAAGAGACCCAGTACTTC
>TRBV30|NA|NA|TRBJ2-7
CAWSVLSSPSYEQYF
TGTGCCTGGAGTGTACTGAGCAGTCCCTCCTACGAGCAGTACTTC
>TRBV6-4|NA|NA|TRBJ1-2
CASSPVLGAGYGYTF
TGTGCCAGCAGTCCCGTTCTTGGGGCGGGGTATGGCTACACCTTC
>TRBV19|NA|once|TRBJ1-1
CASSIGPPGSTEAFF
TGTGCCAGTAGTATAGGCCCTCCGGGGTCCACTGAAGCTTTCTTT
>TRBV28|NA|NA|TRBJ2-3
CASTQLGSSTDTQYF
TGTGCCAGCACGCAGCTTGGTTCTAGCACAGATACGCAGTATTTT
>TRBV5-4|TRBD2|NA|TRBJ2-3
CASSSTSGRAPDTQYF
TGTGCCAGCAGCTCGACTAGCGGGAGGGCCCCAGATACGCAGTATTTT